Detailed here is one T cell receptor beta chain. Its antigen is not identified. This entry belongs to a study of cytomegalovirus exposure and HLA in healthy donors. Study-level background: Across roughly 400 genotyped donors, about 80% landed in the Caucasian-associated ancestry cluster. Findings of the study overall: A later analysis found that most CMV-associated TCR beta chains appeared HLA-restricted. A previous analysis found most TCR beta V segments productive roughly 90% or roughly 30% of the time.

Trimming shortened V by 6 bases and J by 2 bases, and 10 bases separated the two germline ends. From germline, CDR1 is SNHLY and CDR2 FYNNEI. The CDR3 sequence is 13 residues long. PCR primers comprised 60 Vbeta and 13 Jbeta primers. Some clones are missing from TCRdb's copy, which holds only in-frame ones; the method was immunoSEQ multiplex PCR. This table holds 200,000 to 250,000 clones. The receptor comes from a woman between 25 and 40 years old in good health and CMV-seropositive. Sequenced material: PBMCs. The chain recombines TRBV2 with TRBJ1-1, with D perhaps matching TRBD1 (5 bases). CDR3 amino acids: CASSNRLNTEAFF. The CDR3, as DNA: TGTGCCAGCAGCAACAGGCTAAACACTGAAGCTTTCTTT.